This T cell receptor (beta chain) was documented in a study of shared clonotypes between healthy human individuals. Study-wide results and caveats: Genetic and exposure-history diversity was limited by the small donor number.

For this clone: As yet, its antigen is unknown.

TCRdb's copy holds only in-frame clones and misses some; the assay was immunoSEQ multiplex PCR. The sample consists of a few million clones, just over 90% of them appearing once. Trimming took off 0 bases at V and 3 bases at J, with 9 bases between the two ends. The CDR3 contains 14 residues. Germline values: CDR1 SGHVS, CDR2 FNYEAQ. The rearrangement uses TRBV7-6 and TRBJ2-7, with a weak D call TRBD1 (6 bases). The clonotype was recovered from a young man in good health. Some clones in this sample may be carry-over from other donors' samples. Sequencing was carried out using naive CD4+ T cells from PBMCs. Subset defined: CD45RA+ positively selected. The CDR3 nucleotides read TGTGCCAGCAGCTTAGCGCAACAGGGCTACGAGCAGTACTTC. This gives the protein CASSLAQQGYEQYF.